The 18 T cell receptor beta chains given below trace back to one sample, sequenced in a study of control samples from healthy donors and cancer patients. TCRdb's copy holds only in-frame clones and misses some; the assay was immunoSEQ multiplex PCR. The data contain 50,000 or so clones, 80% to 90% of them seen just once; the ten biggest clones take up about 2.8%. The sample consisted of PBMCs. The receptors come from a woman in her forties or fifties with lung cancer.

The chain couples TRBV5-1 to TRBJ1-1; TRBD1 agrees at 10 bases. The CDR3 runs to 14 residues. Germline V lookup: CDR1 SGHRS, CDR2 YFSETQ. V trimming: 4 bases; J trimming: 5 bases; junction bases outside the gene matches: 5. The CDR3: CASSPGTGVTEAFF. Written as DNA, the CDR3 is TGCGCCAGCAGCCCAGGGACAGGGGTTACTGAAGCTTTCTTT. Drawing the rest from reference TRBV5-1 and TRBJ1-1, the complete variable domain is KAGVTQTPRYLIKTRGQQVTLSCSPISGHRSVSWYQQTPGQGLQFLFEYFSETQRNKGNFPGRFSGRQFSNSRSEMNVSTLELGDSALYLCASSPGTGVTEAFFGQGTRLTVV.

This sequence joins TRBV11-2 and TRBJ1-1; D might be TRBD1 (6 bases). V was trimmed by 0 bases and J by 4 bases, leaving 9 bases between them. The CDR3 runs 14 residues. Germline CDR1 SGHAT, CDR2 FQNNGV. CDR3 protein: CASSLEGGVTEAFF. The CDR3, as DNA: TGTGCCAGCAGCTTAGAGGGGGGCGTCACTGAAGCTTTCTTT.

CDR3: CASSESGAANTGELFF. CDR3 in DNA: TGCGCCAGCAGTGAGTCAGGGGCGGCGAACACCGGGGAGCTGTTTTTT. The chain has TRBV10-1 and TRBJ2-2, with TRBD1 as a possible D gene (5 bases). The CDR3 has 16 residues. Trimming cost V 0 bases and J 0 bases, with 8 bases left between them. Germline CDR1 and CDR2: WNHNN and SYGVQD (reference sequence).

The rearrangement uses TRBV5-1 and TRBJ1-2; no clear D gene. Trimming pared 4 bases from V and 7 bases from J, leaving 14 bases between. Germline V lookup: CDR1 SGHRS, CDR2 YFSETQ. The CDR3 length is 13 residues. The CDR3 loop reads CASSPISGSGYTF. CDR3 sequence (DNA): TGCGCCAGCAGCCCCATTTCCGGGTCTGGCTACACCTTC. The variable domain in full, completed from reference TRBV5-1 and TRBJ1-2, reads KAGVTQTPRYLIKTRGQQVTLSCSPISGHRSVSWYQQTPGQGLQFLFEYFSETQRNKGNFPGRFSGRQFSNSRSEMNVSTLELGDSALYLCASSPISGSGYTFGSGTRLTVV.

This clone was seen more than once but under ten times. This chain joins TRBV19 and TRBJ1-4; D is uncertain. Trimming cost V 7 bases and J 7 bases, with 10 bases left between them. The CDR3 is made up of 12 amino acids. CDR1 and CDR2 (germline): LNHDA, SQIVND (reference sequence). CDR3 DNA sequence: TGTGCCAGTATGGGCCGGGTTGAAAAACTGTTTTTT. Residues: CASMGRVEKLFF.

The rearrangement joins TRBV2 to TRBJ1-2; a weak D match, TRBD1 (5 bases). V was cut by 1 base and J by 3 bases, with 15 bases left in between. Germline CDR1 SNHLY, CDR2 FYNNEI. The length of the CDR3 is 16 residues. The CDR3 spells CASSEGDRGIYYGYTF. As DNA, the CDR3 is TGTGCCAGCAGTGAAGGGGACCGTGGGATCTACTATGGCTACACCTTC. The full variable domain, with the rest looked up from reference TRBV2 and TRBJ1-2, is EPEVTQTPSHQVTQMGQEVILRCVPISNHLYFYWYRQILGQKVEFLVSFYNNEISEKSEIFDDQFSVERPDGSNFTLKIRSTKLEDSAMYFCASSEGDRGIYYGYTFGSGTRLTVV.

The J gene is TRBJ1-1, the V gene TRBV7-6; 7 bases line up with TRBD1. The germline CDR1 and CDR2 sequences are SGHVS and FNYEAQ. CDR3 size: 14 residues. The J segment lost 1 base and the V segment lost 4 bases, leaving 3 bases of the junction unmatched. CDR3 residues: CASSSTGENTEAFF. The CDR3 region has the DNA TGTGCCAGCAGCTCCACAGGGGAGAACACTGAAGCTTTCTTT. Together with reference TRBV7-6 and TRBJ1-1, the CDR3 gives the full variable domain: GAGVSQSPRYKVTKRGQDVALRCDPISGHVSLYWYRQALGQGPEFLTYFNYEAQQDKSGLPNDRFSAERPEGSISTLTIQRTEQRDSAMYRCASSSTGENTEAFFGQGTRLTVV.

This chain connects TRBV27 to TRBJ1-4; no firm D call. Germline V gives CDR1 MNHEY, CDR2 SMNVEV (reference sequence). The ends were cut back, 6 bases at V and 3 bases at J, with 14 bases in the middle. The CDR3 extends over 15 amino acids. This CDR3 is CASRQAGRANEKLFF. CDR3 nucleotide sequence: TGTGCCAGCAGGCAAGCGGGCCGGGCTAATGAAAAACTGTTTTTT.

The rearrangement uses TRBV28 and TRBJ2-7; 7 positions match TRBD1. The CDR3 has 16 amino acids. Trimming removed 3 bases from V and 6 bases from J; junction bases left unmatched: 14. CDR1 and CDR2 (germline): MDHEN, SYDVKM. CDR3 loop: CASSFFWRQGGVEQYF. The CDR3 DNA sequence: TGTGCCAGCAGTTTTTTCTGGAGACAGGGTGGTGTCGAGCAGTACTTC.

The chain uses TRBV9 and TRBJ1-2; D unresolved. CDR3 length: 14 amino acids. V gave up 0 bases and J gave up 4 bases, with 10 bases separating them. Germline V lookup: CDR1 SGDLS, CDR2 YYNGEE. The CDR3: CASSVEDGSYGYTF. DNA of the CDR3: TGTGCCAGCAGCGTAGAGGATGGTTCCTATGGCTACACCTTC.

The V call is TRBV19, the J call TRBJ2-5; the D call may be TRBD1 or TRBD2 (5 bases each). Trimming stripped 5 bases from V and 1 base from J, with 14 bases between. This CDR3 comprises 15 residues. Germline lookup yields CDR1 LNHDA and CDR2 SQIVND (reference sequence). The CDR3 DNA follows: TGTGCCAGTAGTGTGGGACGGAGCCTCCAAGAGACCCAGTACTTC. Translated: CASSVGRSLQETQYF.

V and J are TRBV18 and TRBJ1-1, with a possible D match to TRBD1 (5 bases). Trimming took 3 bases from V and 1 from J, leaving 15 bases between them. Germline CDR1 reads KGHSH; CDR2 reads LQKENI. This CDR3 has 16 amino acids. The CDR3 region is CASSPSQGVTNTEAFF. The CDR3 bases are TGTGCCAGCTCACCGAGTCAGGGCGTAACGAACACTGAAGCTTTCTTT.

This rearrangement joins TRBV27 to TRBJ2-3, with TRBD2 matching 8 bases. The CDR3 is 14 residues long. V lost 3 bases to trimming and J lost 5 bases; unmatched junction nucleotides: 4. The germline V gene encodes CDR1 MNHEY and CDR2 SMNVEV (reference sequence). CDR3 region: CASSFTGGVDTQYF. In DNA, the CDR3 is TGTGCCAGCAGTTTTACGGGGGGGGTAGATACGCAGTATTTT.

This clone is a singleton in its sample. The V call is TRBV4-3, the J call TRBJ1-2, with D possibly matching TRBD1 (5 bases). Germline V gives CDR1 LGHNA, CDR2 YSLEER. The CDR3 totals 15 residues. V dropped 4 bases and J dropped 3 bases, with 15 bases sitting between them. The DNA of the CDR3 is TGCGCCAGCAGCCCTGAGGGTTCGACAGACTATGGCTACACCTTC. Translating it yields CASSPEGSTDYGYTF.

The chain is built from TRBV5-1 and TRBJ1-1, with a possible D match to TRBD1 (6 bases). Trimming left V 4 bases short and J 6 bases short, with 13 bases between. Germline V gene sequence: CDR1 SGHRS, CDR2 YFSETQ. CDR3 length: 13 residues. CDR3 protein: CASSPAGASEAFF. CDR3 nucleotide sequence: TGCGCCAGCAGCCCCGCGGGGGCTTCTGAAGCTTTCTTT.

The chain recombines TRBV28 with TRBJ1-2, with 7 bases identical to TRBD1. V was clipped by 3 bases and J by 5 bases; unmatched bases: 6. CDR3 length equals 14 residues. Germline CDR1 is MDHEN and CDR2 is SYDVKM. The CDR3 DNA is TGTGCCAGCAGTTTCGGGGGACAGACTTATGGCTACACCTTC. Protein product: CASSFGGQTYGYTF.

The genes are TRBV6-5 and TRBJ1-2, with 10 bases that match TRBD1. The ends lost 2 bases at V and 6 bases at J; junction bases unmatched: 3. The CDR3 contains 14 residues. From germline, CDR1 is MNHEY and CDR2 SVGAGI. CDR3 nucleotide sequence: TGTGCCAGCAGTTACGGGACAGGGGTCCATGGCTACACCTTC. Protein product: CASSYGTGVHGYTF.

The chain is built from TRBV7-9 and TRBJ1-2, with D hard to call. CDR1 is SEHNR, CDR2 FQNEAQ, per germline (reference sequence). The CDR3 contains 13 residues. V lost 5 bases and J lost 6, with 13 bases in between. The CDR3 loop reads CASSPPGVNGYTF. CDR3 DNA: TGTGCCAGCAGCCCTCCAGGAGTGAATGGCTACACCTTC. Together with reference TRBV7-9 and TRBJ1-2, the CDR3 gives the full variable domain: DTGVSQNPRHKITKRGQNVTFRCDPISEHNRLYWYRQTLGQGPEFLTYFQNEAQLEKSRLLSDRFSAERPKGSFSTLEIQRTEQGDSAMYLCASSPPGVNGYTFGSGTRLTVV.